This T cell receptor (beta chain) is drawn from a study of cytomegalovirus exposure and HLA in healthy donors. V shed 4 bases and J 0 bases; nucleotides not matched to a gene: 6. Germline V gene sequence: CDR1 SGHRS, CDR2 YFSETQ. The CDR3 has 15 residues. Primers included in the PCR were 60 Vbeta and 13 Jbeta primers. Repertoires were generated with immunoSEQ multiplex PCR, while TCRdb's copy carries only in-frame clones and drops some. Of around 150,000 clones in the sample, 75% are singletons; the top ten hold about 3%. These donors, healthy bone marrow donors, were studied. The sample taken for sequencing was PBMCs. This TCR derives from a woman aged 45-59 years in good health and CMV-seropositive. The rearrangement uses TRBV5-1 and TRBJ1-1, with 7 bases aligning to TRBD1. The CDR3 region has the DNA TGCGCCAGCAGCGCATCGGGACAGTTGAACACTGAAGCTTTCTTT. This translates into CASSASGQLNTEAFF.